These 5 T cell receptor beta chains were sequenced from one sample in a study of cytomegalovirus exposure and HLA in healthy donors. 60 Vbeta and 13 Jbeta primers were used in PCR. Sequencing was performed with immunoSEQ multiplex PCR; in TCRdb, only in-frame clones are kept and a portion is missing. The table includes about 130,000 clones, about four fifths detected once. What was sequenced was PBMCs. These receptors came from a man aged 18 to 35 in good health and CMV-seronegative.

V is TRBV20-1 and J is TRBJ1-6, with 7 bases that match TRBD1. CDR3 size: 10 residues. The V gene end was trimmed by 5 bases and the J gene end by 15 bases; junction bases not matched to a gene: 4. Germline V gene sequence: CDR1 DFQATT, CDR2 SNEGSKA (reference sequence). The CDR3 sequence is CSAFTGDLHF. The CDR3 nucleotides read TGCAGTGCTTTTACAGGGGACCTCCACTTT.

This chain connects TRBV9 to TRBJ2-3; weak D call: TRBD1 (5 bases). The CDR3 extends over 15 amino acids. V dropped 0 bases and J dropped 4 bases, with 12 bases sitting between them. CDR1 SGDLS and CDR2 YYNGEE come from the germline V gene. CDR3 residues: CASSVVGDPPDTQYF. The CDR3 coding sequence is TGTGCCAGCAGCGTAGTAGGGGATCCCCCAGATACGCAGTATTTT.

The chain combines TRBV7-8 with TRBJ2-7; D unclear. The CDR3 spans 13 residues. V shed 7 bases and J shed 3 bases, with 13 bases lying between them. Germline V CDR1 and CDR2: SGHVS, FQNEAQ. The DNA of the CDR3 is TGTGCCAGCACCCCCGGTATCGGCTACGAGCAGTACTTC. Its translation: CASTPGIGYEQYF.

The gene calls are TRBV7-8 and TRBJ2-5, with D perhaps matching TRBD1 (6 bases). Germline CDR1 reads SGHVS; CDR2 reads FQNEAQ. Trimming took 4 bases from V and 5 from J, leaving 17 bases between them. This CDR3 region has 15 residues. Here the CDR3 reads CASSYLQGMIETQYF. CDR3 sequence (DNA): TGTGCCAGCAGCTACCTACAGGGTATGATTGAGACCCAGTACTTC. The complete variable domain, with remaining parts taken from reference TRBV7-8 and TRBJ2-5, reads GAGVSQSPRYKVAKRGQDVALRCDPISGHVSLFWYQQALGQGPEFLTYFQNEAQLDKSGLPSDRFFAERPEGSVSTLKIQRTQQEDSAVYLCASSYLQGMIETQYFGPGTRLLVL.

In nucleotides, the CDR3 is TGTGCCAGCAGCTTAGTGGAAGCGAGCTCTGGAAACACCATATATTTT. It yields the protein CASSLVEASSGNTIYF. The chain carries TRBV7-2 and TRBJ1-3, with D unresolved. The V gene's germline CDR1 is SGHTA and CDR2 FQGNSA. Trimming took 1 base from V and 0 from J, leaving 10 bases between them. The CDR3 has 16 amino acids.